The clone carrying this T cell receptor beta chain is a singleton in its sample. Its cognate antigen is unknown. This specimen belongs to a study of chemoradiotherapy in HPV16-positive cancers. Study-wide findings and caveats: Candidate HPV-specific clones and E7-related TCR motifs grew in tumor during treatment. The functional HPV-specific definition rests on just a couple of HPV16-positive patients. HPV-responsive T-cell expansion during chemoradiotherapy was linked to improved recurrence-free survival in HPV16-positive patients.

Trimming took 5 bases from V and 3 from J, leaving 13 bases between them. This CDR3 has 14 amino acids. Germline V gene data show CDR1 as KGHSH and CDR2 as LQKENI. Samples were taken several times over chemoradiotherapy. The data were produced by immunoSEQ multiplex PCR, yet TCRdb's version contains in-frame clones alone and is incomplete. Here the sample spans roughly 10,000 clones, over 70% being singletons. This sample was gathered from a patient who underwent chemoradiotherapy. The TCR sequence derives from a human donor with HPV-associated anogenital cancer. V gene TRBV18 combines with J gene TRBJ1-1; no clear D. CDR3 protein: CASSVTEGYTEAFF. CDR3 coding DNA: TGTGCCAGCTCAGTGACGGAAGGTTACACTGAAGCTTTCTTT. The complete variable domain, with remaining parts taken from reference TRBV18 and TRBJ1-1, reads NAGVMQNPRHLVRRRGQEARLRCSPMKGHSHVYWYRQLPEEGLKFMVYLQKENIIDESGMPKERFSAEFPKEGPSILRIQQVVRGDSAAYFCASSVTEGYTEAFFGQGTRLTVV.